The present T cell receptor (beta chain) was sequenced within a study of cytomegalovirus exposure and HLA in healthy donors. Study as a whole: Early release data held approximately 81 million unique TCRs from HLA-typed donors. There were 350 to 450 genotyped donors. Of these, 81% fell in the genetic ancestry cluster associated with self-reported Caucasian donors. Study-wide points: Rarity held for most TCR sequences, but there were some public TCRs that occurred in many donors. An apparent linkage of common viral pathogens to several of the most significant clusters emerged in a later analysis.

CDR1 is MGHRA and CDR2 is YSYEKL in the germline V gene. The CDR3 runs to 14 residues. V was pared by 1 base and J by 6 bases, with 0 bases of the junction left unmatched. This clone has just a few counts. The antigen is undetermined. Primers for the PCR totalled 60 Vbeta and 13 Jbeta. Data came from immunoSEQ multiplex PCR; TCRdb stores just in-frame clones and leaves some out. The repertoire holds roughly 120,000 clones, with roughly 69% as singletons. The chain has TRBV4-1 and TRBJ1-5, with 10 bases that match TRBD1. The specimen was PBMCs. This TCR derives from a woman aged 70 to 79 in good health and CMV-seropositive. The CDR3 loop reads CASSQGTGGQPQHF. The CDR3 DNA is TGCGCCAGCAGCCAAGGGACAGGGGGTCAGCCCCAGCATTTT.